Sequencing of this T cell receptor beta chain was carried out in a study of CD4 T cells in relation to SARS-CoV-2 and coronaviruses. The method was immunoSEQ multiplex PCR; TCRdb's version includes in-frame clones alone and lacks a portion of them. The table includes about 21,000 clones, around 76% detected once. Before the COVID-19 pandemic, during about 2011-2019, CD4+ T cells were taken from unexposed donors. After about 10 days of culture, CD4+ T cells were isolated. This clone has only one observation. Its antigen is still unknown. The ends lost 3 bases at V and 3 bases at J; junction bases unmatched: 3. The CDR3 spans 14 residues. The germline V gene encodes CDR1 DFQATT and CDR2 SNEGSKA (reference sequence).

This TCR came from a human donor in good health. V gene TRBV20-1 combines with J gene TRBJ2-2; 8 nucleotides align to TRBD2. The sequencing input was CD4+ T cells from PBMCs, cultured in vitro. CDR3 coding DNA: TGCAGTGCTAGTAGCGGGACACACACCGGGGAGCTGTTTTTT. It translates to CSASSGTHTGELFF.